This T cell receptor (beta chain) was identified in a study of blood T cells in healthy people across ages. This clonotype was detected only a few times. Combining a sample-barcoded 5' primer with a J-beta primer mix, a second PCR ran for roughly 7 to 12 cycles. One entry per CDR3 protein, called by TCRdb with MiXCR from the 5' RACE reads. The table lists approximately 320,000 distinct CDR3 sequences, 25% to 30% of them singletons. Caucasian, healthy and from Russia, the donors were aged between about 6 and 90. The TCR was taken from a woman in her 70s in good health. The sample taken for sequencing was blood.

The DNA for the CDR3 is TGTGCCAGCACCGACACAGGGGGCGGTGGGGAAGCTTTCTTT. Its translation is CASTDTGGGGEAFF. The genes are TRBV7-9 and TRBJ1-1; 9 bases agree with TRBD1. The germline V gene encodes CDR1 SEHNR and CDR2 FQNEAQ (reference sequence). The CDR3 spans 14 residues. J lost 8 bases, V lost 7 bases, and 11 bases had no gene match.